These T cell receptor beta chains were read from a single sample in a study of blood T cell repertoires in COVID-19. Profiled with immunoSEQ multiplex PCR; TCRdb holds only in-frame clones, not every one. The table includes 250,000 to 300,000 clones, 80% to 90% detected once. The sequenced sample was peripheral blood. Receptors were obtained from a woman in her 40s with acute or convalescent COVID-19. Each CDR3 is given with its conserved first and last residue. Each record gives: clone size, V gene, CDR3 length, D gene, J gene, CDR3 DNA, CDR3 protein. A D gene is named only where the DNA matches it firmly. Clone size appears in some rows only: once, few, many, or a class for an expanded clone.

few	TRBV12-3/TRBV12-4	13	TRBD1	TRBJ1-1	TGTGCCAGCAGTGCGAGGACAGGCCAAAAAGCTTTCTTT	CASSARTGQKAFF
once	TRBV19	16	NA	TRBJ1-1	TGTGCCACCACTCCCTGGGGGCAGGGGATGAACACTGAAGCTTTCTTT	CATTPWGQGMNTEAFF
once	TRBV19	16	TRBD1	TRBJ1-5	TGTGCCAGTAGTCCCCGGGACAGGGGCCACAATCAGCCCCAGCATTTT	CASSPRDRGHNQPQHF
NA	TRBV19	12	NA	TRBJ1-2	TGTGCCAGCCAGCCCGGGACTGGTGGCTACACCTTC	CASQPGTGGYTF
NA	TRBV2	15	TRBD1	TRBJ1-3	TGTGCCAGCAGGGCGGGACAGGGCTCTGGAAACACCATATATTTT	CASRAGQGSGNTIYF
NA	TRBV28	12	NA	TRBJ1-1	TGTGCCAGCAGGGACATGGACACTGAAGCTTTCTTT	CASRDMDTEAFF
NA	TRBV2	15	TRBD2	TRBJ2-5	TGTGCCAGCATCCTAGCGGGGGGCTTACAAGAGACCCAGTACTTC	CASILAGGLQETQYF
NA	TRBV13	15	TRBD2	TRBJ2-3	TGTGCCAGCAGCCTTAGCGGGGGGGCCTCGGATACGCAGTATTTT	CASSLSGGASDTQYF
NA	TRBV9	15	TRBD1	TRBJ2-2	TGTGCCAGCAGACCGGGACAGGGAAACACCGGGGAGCTGTTTTTT	CASRPGQGNTGELFF
NA	TRBV2	12	TRBD2	TRBJ2-3	TGTGCCAGCAGACCGTTACTAGCGGGTCCTGGTTTT	CASRPLLAGPGF
NA	TRBV9	15	NA	TRBJ1-3	TGTGCCAGCAGCGTCGGGGGGCAAAAGGGAAACACCATATATTTT	CASSVGGQKGNTIYF
NA	TRBV15	16	TRBD1	TRBJ2-3	TGTGCCACCAGCAGAGATCCAGGACAGGGGACAGATACGCAGTATTTT	CATSRDPGQGTDTQYF
NA	TRBV30	12	NA	TRBJ1-2	TGTGCCTGGAGCCGGCAGGGGCTTGGCTACACCTTC	CAWSRQGLGYTF
NA	TRBV4-1	17	TRBD2	TRBJ2-5	TGCGCCAGCCGCCCGTCTTCTAGCGGGGGGATTTGGGAGACCCAGTACTTC	CASRPSSSGGIWETQYF
NA	TRBV7-9	14	NA	TRBJ2-1	TGTGCCAGCAGCTTAGTGGCTAGCGCTAATGAGCAGTTCTTC	CASSLVASANEQFF
many	TRBV12-5	14	NA	TRBJ2-5	TGTGCTAGTGGTTTGGGACACCTCCAAGAGACCCAGTACTTC	CASGLGHLQETQYF
NA	TRBV5-4	11	NA	TRBJ2-3	TGTGCCAGCAGCCGGGGAGATACGCAGTATTTT	CASSRGDTQYF
few	TRBV5-6	14	TRBD1	TRBJ2-5	TGTGCCAGCAGCCAGGACAGGATCCAAGAGACCCAGTACTTC	CASSQDRIQETQYF
once	TRBV5-4	16	TRBD1	TRBJ1-1	TGTGCCACACACAGGGGGCAAGTAGTAGGGAACACTGAAGCTTTCTTT	CATHRGQVVGNTEAFF
NA	TRBV15	17	TRBD1	TRBJ2-1	TGTGCCACCAGCAGAGAATTGGCGCAGGGGGCGCGGAATGAGCAGTTCTTC	CATSRELAQGARNEQFF
NA	TRBV19	16	NA	TRBJ1-5	TGTGCCAGTAGTATTCAAGGAGCGGGGGGCAATCAGCCCCAGCATTTT	CASSIQGAGGNQPQHF
NA	TRBV9	16	TRBD1	TRBJ1-1	TGTGCCAGCAGCGAGACAGGGGTTTCTGTAGGCACTGAAGCTTTCTTT	CASSETGVSVGTEAFF
NA	TRBV3-1/TRBV3-2	14	TRBD1	TRBJ1-2	TGTGCCAGCAGCCAGCGCAGGGGGGACTATGGCTACACCTTC	CASSQRRGDYGYTF
NA	TRBV3-1/TRBV3-2	16	NA	TRBJ2-4	TGTGCCAGCAGCCATCAGGGCACACTAGCCAAAAACATTCAGTACTTC	CASSHQGTLAKNIQYF
NA	TRBV6-6	12	NA	TRBJ1-3	TGTGCCAGCAGTTTCCAGGGAAACACCATATATTTT	CASSFQGNTIYF
NA	TRBV25-1	15	NA	TRBJ1-1	TGTGCCAGCAAAAAGGGTACAGGGAAGTACACTGAAGCTTTCTTT	CASKKGTGKYTEAFF
once	TRBV2	14	TRBD1	TRBJ1-2	TGTGCCAGCGCAAGGACAGGGGGCGCGTCTGGCTACACCTTC	CASARTGGASGYTF
NA	TRBV19	12	TRBD1	TRBJ2-1	TGTGCCAGTAGCCCCAGGGGGCATGAGCAGTTCTTC	CASSPRGHEQFF
NA	TRBV2	13	TRBD1	TRBJ2-2	TGTGCCAGCGGGGACAGGGGCACCCGGGAGCTGTTTTTT	CASGDRGTRELFF
NA	TRBV5-6	14	TRBD1	TRBJ1-5	TGTGCCAGCAGCTGGGGACAGAGCAATCAGCCCCAGCATTTT	CASSWGQSNQPQHF
NA	TRBV15	15	NA	TRBJ2-5	TGTGCCACCAGCAGAGAGAAGCGGGCCCAAGAGACCCAGTACTTC	CATSREKRAQETQYF
NA	TRBV6-7	17	TRBD1	TRBJ2-1	TGTGCCAGCAGTTACCATCGGGACAGGGGGGATTACAATGAGCAGTTCTTC	CASSYHRDRGDYNEQFF
NA	TRBV6-6	14	TRBD1	TRBJ1-2	TGTGCCAGTCGAGGGACAGAGTTTAACTATGGCTACACCTTC	CASRGTEFNYGYTF
NA	TRBV12-5	14	TRBD1	TRBJ1-4	TGTGCTAGTGGGACGGGACAGGGGGAAGAAAAACTGTTTTTT	CASGTGQGEEKLFF
NA	TRBV10-3	15	TRBD1	TRBJ1-1	TGTGCCATCAGTGAGCCAACAGGGGTGAACACTGAAGCTTTCTTT	CAISEPTGVNTEAFF
NA	TRBV5-5	13	NA	TRBJ2-3	TGTGCCAGCAGCTCGCAACTTGCGAATACGCAGTATTTT	CASSSQLANTQYF
NA	TRBV27	16	NA	TRBJ1-1	TGTGCCAGCAGTTTATCGACCCCCCCAGGTGGCACTGAAGCTTTCTTT	CASSLSTPPGGTEAFF
NA	TRBV29-1	15	NA	TRBJ2-1	TGCAGCGTTGAGTACAGTTCCAGCTCCTACAATGAGCAGTTCTTC	CSVEYSSSSYNEQFF
NA	TRBV29-1	15	NA	TRBJ2-5	TGCAGCGTTGAAGATCTTGGAGGCGACCAAGAGACCCAGTACTTC	CSVEDLGGDQETQYF
NA	TRBV11-3	15	TRBD2	TRBJ2-2	TGTGCCAGCTCACGGGGAGGGCGGAACACCGGGGAGCTGTTTTTT	CASSRGGRNTGELFF
once	TRBV30	14	NA	TRBJ1-4	TGTGCCTGGAGTGAGTCATCGGGGGTTGAAAAACTGTTTTTT	CAWSESSGVEKLFF
NA	TRBV5-1	13	NA	TRBJ1-6	TGCGCCAGCAGCTCCAGTGATAATTCACCCCTCCACTTT	CASSSSDNSPLHF
NA	TRBV6-5	15	NA	TRBJ2-2	TGTGCCAGCAGAATTATCACAGCGAACACCGGGGAGCTGTTTTTT	CASRIITANTGELFF
NA	TRBV29-1	14	NA	TRBJ1-2	TGCAGCGCCTGGGAGGTAGGGAACAGCTATGGCTACACCTTC	CSAWEVGNSYGYTF
NA	TRBV9	18	TRBD1	TRBJ2-6	TGTGCCAGCAGCGACCCCCTTGGACAGGGGGGTGGGGCCAACGTCCTGACTTTC	CASSDPLGQGGGANVLTF